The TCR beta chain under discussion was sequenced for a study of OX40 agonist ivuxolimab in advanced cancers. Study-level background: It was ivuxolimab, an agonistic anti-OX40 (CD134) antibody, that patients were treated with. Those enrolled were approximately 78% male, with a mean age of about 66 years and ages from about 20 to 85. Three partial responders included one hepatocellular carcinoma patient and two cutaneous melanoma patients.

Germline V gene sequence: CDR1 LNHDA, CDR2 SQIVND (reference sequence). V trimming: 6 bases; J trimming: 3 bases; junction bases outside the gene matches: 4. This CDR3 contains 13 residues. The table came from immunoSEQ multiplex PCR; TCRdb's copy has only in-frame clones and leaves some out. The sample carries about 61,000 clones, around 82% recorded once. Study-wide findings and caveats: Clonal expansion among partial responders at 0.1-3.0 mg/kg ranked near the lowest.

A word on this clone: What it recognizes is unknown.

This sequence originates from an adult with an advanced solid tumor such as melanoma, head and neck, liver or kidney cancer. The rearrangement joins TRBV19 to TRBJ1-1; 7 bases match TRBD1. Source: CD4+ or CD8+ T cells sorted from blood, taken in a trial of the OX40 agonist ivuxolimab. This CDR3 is CASSGQVDTEAFF. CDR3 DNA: TGTGCCAGTAGCGGACAGGTCGACACTGAAGCTTTCTTT.